This TCR beta chain was identified in a study of response to subunit inactivated influenza vaccine. TCRdb reprocessed the RT-PCR reads via MiXCR and lists one record per CDR3 protein. The sample gives a few hundred thousand distinct CDR3 sequences, 21% of which show up once; roughly 10% is in the top ten. Germline CDR1 is SGHNT and CDR2 is YYREEE (reference sequence). V was cut by 0 bases and J by 4 bases, with 10 bases left in between. The CDR3 contains 14 residues. This clonotype was counted ten times or more. The antigen is undetermined. Study results and caveats: There was a suggestion from the authors that each seasonal influenza vaccination recruits few new T cells.

This specimen consisted of PBMCs from blood, obtained about 20 months after vaccination. The chain links TRBV5-4 to TRBJ1-1; TRBD1 might be the D (5 bases). The TCR comes from a man between 50 and 75 years old who received an inactivated influenza vaccine. The CDR3 reads CASSLEAGSTEAFF. In DNA form, the CDR3 reads TGTGCCAGCAGCTTGGAGGCAGGGTCCACTGAAGCTTTCTTT.